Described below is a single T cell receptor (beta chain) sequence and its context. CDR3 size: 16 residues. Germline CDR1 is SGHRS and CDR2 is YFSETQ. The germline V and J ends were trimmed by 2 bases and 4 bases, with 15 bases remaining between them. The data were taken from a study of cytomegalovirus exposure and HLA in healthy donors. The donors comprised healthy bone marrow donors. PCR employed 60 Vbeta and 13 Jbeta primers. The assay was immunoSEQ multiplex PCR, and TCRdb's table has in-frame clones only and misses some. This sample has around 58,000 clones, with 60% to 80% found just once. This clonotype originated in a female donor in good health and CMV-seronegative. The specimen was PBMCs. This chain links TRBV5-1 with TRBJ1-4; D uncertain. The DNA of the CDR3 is TGCGCCAGCAGCTTAGTCCCAGCCCCTAGTAATGAAAAACTGTTTTTT. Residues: CASSLVPAPSNEKLFF.